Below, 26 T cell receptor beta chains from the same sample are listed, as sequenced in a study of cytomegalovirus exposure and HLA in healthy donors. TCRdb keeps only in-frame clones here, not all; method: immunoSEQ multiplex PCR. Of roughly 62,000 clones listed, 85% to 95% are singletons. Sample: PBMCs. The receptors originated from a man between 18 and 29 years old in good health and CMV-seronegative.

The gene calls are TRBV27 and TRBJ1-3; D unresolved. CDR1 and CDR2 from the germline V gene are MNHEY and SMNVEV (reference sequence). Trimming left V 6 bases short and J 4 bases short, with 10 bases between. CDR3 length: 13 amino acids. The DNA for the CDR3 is TGTGCCAGCAGGGGAGGGCCCGGAAACACCATATATTTT. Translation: CASRGGPGNTIYF.

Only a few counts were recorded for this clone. CDR3 bases: TGCGCCAGCAGCCAAGATCTCGGGAGGGCCCCCGGGGAGCTGTTTTTT. As protein: CASSQDLGRAPGELFF. V is TRBV4-3 and J is TRBJ2-2; 8 bases line up with TRBD2. CDR1 LGHNA and CDR2 YSLEER come from the germline V gene. V dropped 0 bases and J dropped 6; count of bases not matched to a gene: 6. The CDR3 is made up of 16 amino acids.

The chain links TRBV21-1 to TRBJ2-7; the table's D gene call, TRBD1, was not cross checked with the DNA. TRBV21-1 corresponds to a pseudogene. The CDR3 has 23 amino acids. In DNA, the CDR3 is TGTGCCAGCAGCAAAGTAGTTCCCTTTTATGTCCGGGACAGGAAAAATGGAGGCTACGAGCAGTACTTC. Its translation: CASSKVVPFYVRDRKNGGYEQYF.

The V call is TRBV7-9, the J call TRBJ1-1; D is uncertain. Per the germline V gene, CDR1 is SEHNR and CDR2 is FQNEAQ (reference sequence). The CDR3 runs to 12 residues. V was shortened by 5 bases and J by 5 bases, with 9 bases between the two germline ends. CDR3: CASSQEGTEAFF. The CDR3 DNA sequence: TGTGCCAGCAGCCAAGAGGGTACTGAAGCTTTCTTT.

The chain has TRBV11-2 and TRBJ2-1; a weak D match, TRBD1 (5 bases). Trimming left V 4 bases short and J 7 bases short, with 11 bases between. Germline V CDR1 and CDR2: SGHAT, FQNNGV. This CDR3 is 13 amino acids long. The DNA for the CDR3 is TGTGCCAGCAGCTCGCAGACAGCAAATGAGCAGTTCTTC. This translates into CASSSQTANEQFF.

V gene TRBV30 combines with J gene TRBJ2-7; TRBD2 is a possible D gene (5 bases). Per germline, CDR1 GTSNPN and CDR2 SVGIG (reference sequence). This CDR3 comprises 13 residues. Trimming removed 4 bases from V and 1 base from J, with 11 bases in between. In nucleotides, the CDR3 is TGTGCCTGGAACGAGGGTAGTTCCTACGAGCAGTACTTC. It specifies CAWNEGSSYEQYF.

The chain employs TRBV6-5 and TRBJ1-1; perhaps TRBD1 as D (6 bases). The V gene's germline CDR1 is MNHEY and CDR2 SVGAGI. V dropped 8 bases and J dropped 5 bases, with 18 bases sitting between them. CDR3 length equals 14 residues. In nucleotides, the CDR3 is TGTGCCAGCCAATCCGGGGGGGCGAGGACTGAAGCTTTCTTT. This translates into CASQSGGARTEAFF.

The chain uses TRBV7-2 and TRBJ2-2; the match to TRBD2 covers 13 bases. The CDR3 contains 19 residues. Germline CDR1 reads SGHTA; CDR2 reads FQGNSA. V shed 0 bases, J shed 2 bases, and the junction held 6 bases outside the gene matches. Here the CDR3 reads CASSLAPRTSGSNTGELFF. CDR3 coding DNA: TGTGCCAGCAGCTTAGCCCCCCGGACTAGCGGGAGCAACACCGGGGAGCTGTTTTTT.

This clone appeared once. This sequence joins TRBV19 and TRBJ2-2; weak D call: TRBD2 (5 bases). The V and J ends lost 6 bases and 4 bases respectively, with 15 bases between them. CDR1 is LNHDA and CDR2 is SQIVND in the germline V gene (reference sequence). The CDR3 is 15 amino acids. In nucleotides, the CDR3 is TGTGCCAGTAGCCCGGTGGAGGCGGCCACCGGGGAGCTGTTTTTT. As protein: CASSPVEAATGELFF.

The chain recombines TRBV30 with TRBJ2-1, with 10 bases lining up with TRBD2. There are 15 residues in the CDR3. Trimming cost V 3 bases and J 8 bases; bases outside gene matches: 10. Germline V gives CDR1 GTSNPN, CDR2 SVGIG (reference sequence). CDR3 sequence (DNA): TGTGCCTGGAGCCTAGCGGGAGTACATTCCGATGAGCAGTTCTTC. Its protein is CAWSLAGVHSDEQFF. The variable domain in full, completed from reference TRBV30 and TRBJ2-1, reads SQTIHQWPATLVQPVGSPLSLECTVEGTSNPNLYWYRQAAGRGLQLLFYSVGIGQISSEVPQNLSASRPQDRQFILSSKKLLLSDSGFYLCAWSLAGVHSDEQFFGPGTRLTVL.

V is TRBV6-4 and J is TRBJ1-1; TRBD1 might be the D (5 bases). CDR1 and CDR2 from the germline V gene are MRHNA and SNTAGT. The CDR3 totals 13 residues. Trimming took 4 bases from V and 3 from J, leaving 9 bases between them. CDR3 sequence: CASSVRADTEAFF. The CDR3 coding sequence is TGTGCCAGCAGTGTCAGGGCGGACACTGAAGCTTTCTTT.

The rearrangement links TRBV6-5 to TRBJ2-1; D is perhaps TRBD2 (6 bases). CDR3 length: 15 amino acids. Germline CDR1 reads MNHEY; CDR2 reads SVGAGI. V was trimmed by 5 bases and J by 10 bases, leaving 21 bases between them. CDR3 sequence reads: CASSPGRAPGGEQFF. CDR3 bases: TGTGCCAGCAGTCCCGGTCGTGCCCCTGGAGGGGAGCAGTTCTTC.

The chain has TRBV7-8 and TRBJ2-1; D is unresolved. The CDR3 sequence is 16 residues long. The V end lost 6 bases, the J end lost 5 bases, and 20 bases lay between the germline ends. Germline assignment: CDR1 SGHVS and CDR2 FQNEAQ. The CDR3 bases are TGTGCCAGCAGACATCTCCGATGGGCCAGGAACAATGAGCAGTTCTTC. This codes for CASRHLRWARNNEQFF. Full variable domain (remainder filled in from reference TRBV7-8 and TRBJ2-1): GAGVSQSPRYKVAKRGQDVALRCDPISGHVSLFWYQQALGQGPEFLTYFQNEAQLDKSGLPSDRFFAERPEGSVSTLKIQRTQQEDSAVYLCASRHLRWARNNEQFFGPGTRLTVL.

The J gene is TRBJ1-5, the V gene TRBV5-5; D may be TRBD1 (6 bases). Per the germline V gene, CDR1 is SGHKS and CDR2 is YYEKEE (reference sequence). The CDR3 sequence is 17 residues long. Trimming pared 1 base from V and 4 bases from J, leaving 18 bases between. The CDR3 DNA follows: TGTGCCAGCAGCTTGAAAGAGGACAGCTACGGGAATCAGCCCCAGCATTTT. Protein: CASSLKEDSYGNQPQHF.

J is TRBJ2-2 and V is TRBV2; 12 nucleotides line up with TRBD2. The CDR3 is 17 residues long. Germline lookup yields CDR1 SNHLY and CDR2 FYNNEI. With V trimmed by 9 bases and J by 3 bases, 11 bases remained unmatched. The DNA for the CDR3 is TGTGCCAGATCGTCGACTAGCGGGAGTCCGGACACCGGGGAGCTGTTTTTT. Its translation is CARSSTSGSPDTGELFF.

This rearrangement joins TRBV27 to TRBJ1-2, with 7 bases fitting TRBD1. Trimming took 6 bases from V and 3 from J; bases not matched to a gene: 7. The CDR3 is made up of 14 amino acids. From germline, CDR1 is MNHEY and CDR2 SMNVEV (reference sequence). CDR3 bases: TGTGCCAGCAGATCGACAGGGACGGACTATGGCTACACCTTC. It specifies CASRSTGTDYGYTF.

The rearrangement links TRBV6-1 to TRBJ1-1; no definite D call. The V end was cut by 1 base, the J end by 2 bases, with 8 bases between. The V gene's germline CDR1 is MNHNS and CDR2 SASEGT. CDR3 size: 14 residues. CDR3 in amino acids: CASSEVAGNTEAFF. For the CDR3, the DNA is TGTGCCAGCAGTGAAGTTGCGGGCAACACTGAAGCTTTCTTT.

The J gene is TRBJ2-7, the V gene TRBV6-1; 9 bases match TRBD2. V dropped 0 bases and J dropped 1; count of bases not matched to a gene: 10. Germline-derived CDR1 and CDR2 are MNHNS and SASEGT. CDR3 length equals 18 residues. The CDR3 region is CASSEAPEGLAGSYEQYF. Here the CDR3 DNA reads TGTGCCAGCAGTGAAGCTCCAGAGGGTCTAGCGGGATCCTACGAGCAGTACTTC.

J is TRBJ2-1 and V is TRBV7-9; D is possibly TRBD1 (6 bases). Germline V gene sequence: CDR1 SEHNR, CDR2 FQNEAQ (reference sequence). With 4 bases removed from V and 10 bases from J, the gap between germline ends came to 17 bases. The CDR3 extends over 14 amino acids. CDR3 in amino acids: CASSYAGTIGEQFF. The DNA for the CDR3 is TGTGCCAGCAGCTACGCCGGGACAATCGGGGAGCAGTTCTTC.

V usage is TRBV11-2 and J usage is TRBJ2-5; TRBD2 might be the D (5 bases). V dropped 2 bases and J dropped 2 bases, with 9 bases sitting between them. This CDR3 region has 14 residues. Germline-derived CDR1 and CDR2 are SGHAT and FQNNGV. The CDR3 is CASSLTTGQETQYF. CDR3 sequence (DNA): TGTGCCAGCAGCTTAACGACGGGGCAAGAGACCCAGTACTTC.

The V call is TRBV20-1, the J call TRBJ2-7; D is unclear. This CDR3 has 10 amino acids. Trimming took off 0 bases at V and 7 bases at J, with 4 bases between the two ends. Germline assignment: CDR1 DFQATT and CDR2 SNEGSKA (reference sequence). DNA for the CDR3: TGCAGTGCTAGAGAGAGGGAGCAGTACTTC. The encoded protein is CSAREREQYF.

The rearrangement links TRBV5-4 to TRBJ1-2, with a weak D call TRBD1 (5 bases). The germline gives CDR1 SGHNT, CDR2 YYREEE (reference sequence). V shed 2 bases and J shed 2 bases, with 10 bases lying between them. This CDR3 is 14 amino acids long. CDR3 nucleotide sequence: TGTGCCAGCAGCTTCGACAGCCTCAACTATGGCTACACCTTC. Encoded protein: CASSFDSLNYGYTF.

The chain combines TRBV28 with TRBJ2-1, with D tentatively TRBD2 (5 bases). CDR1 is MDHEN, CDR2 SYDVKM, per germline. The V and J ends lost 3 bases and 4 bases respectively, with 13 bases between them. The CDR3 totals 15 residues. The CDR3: CASSFPAAYYNEQFF. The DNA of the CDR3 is TGTGCCAGCAGTTTTCCAGCGGCATATTACAATGAGCAGTTCTTC.

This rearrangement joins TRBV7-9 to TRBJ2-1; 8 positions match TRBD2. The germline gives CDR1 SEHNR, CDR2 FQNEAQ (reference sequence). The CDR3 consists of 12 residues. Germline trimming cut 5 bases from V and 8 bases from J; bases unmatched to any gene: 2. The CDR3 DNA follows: TGTGCCAGCAGCCAAGCGGGGGATGAGCAGTTCTTC. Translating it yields CASSQAGDEQFF.

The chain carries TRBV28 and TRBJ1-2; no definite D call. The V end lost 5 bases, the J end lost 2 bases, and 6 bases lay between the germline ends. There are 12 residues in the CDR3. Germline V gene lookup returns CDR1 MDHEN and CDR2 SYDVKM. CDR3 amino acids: CASSPRNYGYTF. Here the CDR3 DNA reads TGTGCCAGCAGTCCGAGAAACTATGGCTACACCTTC.

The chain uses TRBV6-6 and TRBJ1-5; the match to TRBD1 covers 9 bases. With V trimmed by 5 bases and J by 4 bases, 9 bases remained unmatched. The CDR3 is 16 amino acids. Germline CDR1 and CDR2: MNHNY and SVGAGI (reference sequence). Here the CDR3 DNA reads TGTGCCAGCAGTCGAGGACAGGGGCCGACGAATCAGCCCCAGCATTTT. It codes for CASSRGQGPTNQPQHF.